Following are 15 T cell receptor beta chains from one sample sequenced in a study of neurological immune-mediated disorders. TCRdb analysed the 5' RACE reads with MiXCR anew, one entry per CDR3 protein. This table holds just under 40,000 distinct CDR3 sequences, roughly 6.9% found once. The sample taken for sequencing was CD4+ T cells from blood. These receptors originate from a man aged 45-65 years in good health.

A note on this clonotype: A clone one base away is much larger, so this may be a read error. CDR3 loop: CATKRGGNQTQHF. CDR3 bases: TGTGCCACAAAAAGGGGTGGCAATCAGACCCAGCATTTT. V gene TRBV19 combines with J gene TRBJ1-5; TRBD1 is a possible D gene (5 bases). This CDR3 has 13 residues. Germline V gene sequence: CDR1 LNHDA, CDR2 SQIVND (reference sequence).

This clonotype was recorded many times. The chain recombines TRBV20-1 with TRBJ2-7, with 9 positions matching TRBD1. Germline V CDR1 and CDR2: DFQATT, SNEGSKA (reference sequence). The CDR3 is 14 amino acids. Trimming removed 6 bases from V and 1 base from J; junction bases left unmatched: 7. The CDR3 sequence is CSALVGQGSYEQYF. In nucleotides, the CDR3 is TGCAGTGCCTTAGTGGGACAGGGTTCCTACGAGCAGTACTTC.

This clonotype was counted ten times or more. The gene calls are TRBV9 and TRBJ1-1; no clear D gene. The CDR3 contains 14 residues. CDR1 SGDLS and CDR2 YYNGEE come from the germline V gene. V dropped 0 bases and J dropped 6 bases, with 12 bases sitting between them. CDR3 amino acids: CASSVDGVGPEAFF. As DNA, the CDR3 is TGTGCCAGCAGCGTAGACGGGGTCGGCCCTGAAGCTTTCTTT.

This clonotype was counted many times. The gene calls are TRBV20-1 and TRBJ2-3, with D hard to call. The CDR3 has 12 residues. Germline CDR1 and CDR2: DFQATT and SNEGSKA (reference sequence). V was trimmed by 3 bases and J by 3 bases, leaving 7 bases between them. CDR3 protein: CSARTSTDTQYF. The CDR3 bases are TGCAGTGCTAGGACTTCTACAGATACGCAGTATTTT.

The chain employs TRBV20-1 and TRBJ2-7; TRBD2 matches 11 bases. Germline V gene data show CDR1 as DFQATT and CDR2 as SNEGSKA (reference sequence). Trimming at V came to 3 bases and at J to 2 bases, leaving 3 bases not matched to a gene. The CDR3 covers 14 residues. CDR3 region: CSASPGLAAYEQYF. The CDR3 nucleotides read TGCAGTGCTAGCCCGGGACTAGCGGCCTACGAGCAGTACTTC.

This clonotype appeared many times. The chain joins TRBV7-9 to TRBJ2-2; D gene unclear. Looked up from germline, CDR1 is SEHNR and CDR2 is FQNEAQ (reference sequence). V lost 5 bases, J lost 2 bases, and 12 bases lay in between. This CDR3 spans 15 amino acids. The CDR3 coding sequence is TGTGCCAGCAGCCGGTCTGGAACTAACACCGGGGAGCTGTTTTTT. It is translated as CASSRSGTNTGELFF.

This clonotype showed up many times. The chain uses TRBV20-1 and TRBJ2-5; D is possibly TRBD1 or TRBD2 (5 bases each). Trimming stripped 0 bases from V and 2 bases from J, with 13 bases between. This CDR3 comprises 15 residues. The germline gives CDR1 DFQATT, CDR2 SNEGSKA (reference sequence). The DNA for the CDR3 is TGCAGTGCTAGAGATGGGACCTCCCGGCAAGAGACCCAGTACTTC. Its protein product is CSARDGTSRQETQYF.

In its sample, this clonotype was seen many times. The chain is built from TRBV5-1 and TRBJ2-1; TRBD1 matches at 7 bases. The V gene's germline CDR1 is SGHRS and CDR2 YFSETQ. V gave up 0 bases and J gave up 2 bases; unmatched junction bases: 5. This CDR3 is 16 amino acids long. DNA of the CDR3: TGCGCCAGCAGCTTGGCCGACAGGGTCCCCTACAATGAGCAGTTCTTC. Amino acids: CASSLADRVPYNEQFF. The full variable domain, in which reference TRBV5-1 and TRBJ2-1 provide the parts outside the CDR3, is KAGVTQTPRYLIKTRGQQVTLSCSPISGHRSVSWYQQTPGQGLQFLFEYFSETQRNKGNFPGRFSGRQFSNSRSEMNVSTLELGDSALYLCASSLADRVPYNEQFFGPGTRLTVL.

This clonotype was recorded at least ten times. The chain combines TRBV24-1 with TRBJ2-2, with a possible D match to TRBD1 (7 bases). The V gene lost 1 base and the J gene lost 6 bases, with 8 bases spanning the gap. This CDR3 has 14 residues. CDR1 is KGHDR and CDR2 is SFDVKD in the germline V gene. CDR3 sequence (DNA): TGTGCCACCAGTGATTTCAGGGGGGCCGGGGAGCTGTTTTTT. Translating it yields CATSDFRGAGELFF.

This clonotype appeared many times. V gene TRBV20-1 combines with J gene TRBJ2-6; D not certain. The CDR3 spans 16 residues. V lost 6 bases and J lost 0, with 15 bases in between. Germline CDR1 and CDR2: DFQATT and SNEGSKA (reference sequence). The CDR3 DNA follows: TGCAGTGCCGACGAACGACGCAGCTCTGGGGCCAACGTCCTGACTTTC. Its translation: CSADERRSSGANVLTF.

This clonotype has more than one count but fewer than ten. V usage is TRBV12-3 or TRBV12-4 and J usage is TRBJ2-3; 8 bases fit TRBD2. V was clipped by 3 bases and J by 4 bases; unmatched bases: 6. This CDR3 has 15 residues. CDR3 in DNA: TGTGCCAGCAGTTTGGTCGGGAGGGCCGCAGATACGCAGTATTTT. Protein: CASSLVGRAADTQYF.

As concerns this clonotype: At one boundary the junction diverges from the germline segment, which might be a read error. This chain uses TRBV11-2 with TRBJ1-6; D perhaps matches TRBD1 (5 bases). The germline V gene encodes CDR1 SGHAT and CDR2 FQNNGV. The CDR3 loop spans 16 amino acids. The CDR3 is CASNLDLGDPRGSLHF. The CDR3 nucleotides are TGTGCCAGCAACTTAGATCTTGGGGACCCCCGGGGATCCCTCCACTTT.

This clonotype was observed at least ten times. A read error is likely, as this CDR3 ends without the conserved phenylalanine or tryptophan. The DNA is omitted, as the CDR3 cannot be located on it reliably, and the CDR3 follows TCRdb's listing. The rearrangement links TRBV11-3 to TRBJ1-5; the D call in the table, TRBD1, was not verified against the DNA. Germline V CDR1 and CDR2: SGHNT, YENEEA. Termini included, the CDR3 measures 9 amino acids. CDR3 sequence: CASSLDAGV.

In its sample, this clonotype was seen many times. The V and J genes are TRBV6-5 and TRBJ2-7; TRBD1 matches at 7 bases. The CDR3 runs 14 residues. In germline, CDR1 is MNHEY, CDR2 SVGAGI. Losses at the gene ends were 6 bases for V and 6 bases for J; bases not matched to a gene: 11. The CDR3 sequence: CASRFRDRVTEQYF. The CDR3 nucleotides read TGTGCCAGCAGATTCCGGGACAGAGTAACCGAGCAGTACTTC.

Turning to this clonotype: A much larger clone lies a single base off, so this may be a read error. The chain uses TRBV18 and TRBJ2-3, with D possibly matching TRBD1 (6 bases). The CDR3 extends over 17 amino acids. Germline values: CDR1 KGHSH, CDR2 LQKENI. Trimming stripped 5 bases from V and 2 bases from J, with 20 bases between. CDR3 protein: CASSSKLGGVSTDTQYF. CDR3 coding DNA: TGTGCCAGCTCATCCAAACTAGGGGGAGTCTCCACAGATACGCAGTATTTT.